This T cell receptor beta chain is from a study of T cell changes during pregnancy in multiple sclerosis. J lost 6 bases, V lost 3 bases, and 14 bases had no gene match. The germline V gene encodes CDR1 SGHTS and CDR2 YDEGEE. The CDR3 loop spans 17 amino acids. The repertoire was sequenced with immunoSEQ multiplex PCR; TCRdb's copy has only in-frame clones and lacks some. Of some 47,000 clones listed, roughly 96% were seen once; the top ten hold 0.85% to 1%. The receptor was derived from a female donor with multiple sclerosis, enrolled in a pregnancy study. The J gene is TRBJ2-3, the V gene TRBV5-8; 9 nucleotides match TRBD1. Sequencing was performed on peripheral blood, taken in the second trimester of pregnancy. The CDR3: CASSSATPGQGFDTQYF. In DNA, the CDR3 is TGTGCCAGCAGCTCTGCTACCCCGGGACAGGGTTTTGATACGCAGTATTTT.